This is a list of T cell receptor beta chains from one sample in a study of T-cell reconstitution after alpha-beta-depleted transplantation in children. TCRdb recomputed calls from the PCR reads with MiXCR, one row per CDR3 protein. The sample holds fewer than 550,000 distinct CDR3 sequences, roughly 10% seen once. This specimen was PBMCs from the stem cell graft donor, taken from the stem cell graft. All receptors come from a human donor who donated a stem cell graft to a child with acute myeloid leukemia. Both conserved end residues are part of each CDR3. D genes are given only for firm matches. Size is omitted from some rows. Given values are once, few, many or a class for expanded clones.

few,TRBD2,TRBV20-1,TRBJ2-1,CSAPRAGGHNEQFF,TGCAGTGCTCCCCGGGCGGGGGGACACAATGAGCAGTTCTTC
-,-,TRBV4-2,TRBJ2-5,CASSPVLGSRGELETQYF,TGTGCCAGCAGCCCCGTTTTGGGCTCCAGAGGCGAGTTAGAGACCCAGTACTTC
-,-,TRBV25-1,TRBJ2-3,CASSEYTSTDTQYF,TGTGCCAGCAGTGAATATACAAGCACAGATACGCAGTATTTT
-,-,TRBV20-1,TRBJ2-3,CSAQAGTDTQYF,TGCAGTGCTCAAGCCGGCACAGATACGCAGTATTTT
-,-,TRBV9,TRBJ2-7,CASSVTTNSYEQYF,TGTGCCAGCAGCGTAACTACCAACTCCTACGAGCAGTACTTC
few,-,TRBV5-1,TRBJ1-4,CASSPGLANEKLFF,TGCGCCAGCAGCCCCGGGCTAGCTAATGAAAAACTGTTTTTT
few,TRBD1,TRBV29-1,TRBJ2-1,CSVDRGLYNEQFF,TGCAGCGTTGACAGGGGGCTGTACAATGAGCAGTTCTTC
many,-,TRBV12-5,TRBJ2-1,CASGLVTVQNEQFF,TGTGCTAGTGGTTTGGTAACCGTGCAGAATGAGCAGTTCTTC
-,-,TRBV5-6,TRBJ2-7,CAMGRGMVGLSYEQYF,TGTGCCATGGGCCGCGGGATGGTAGGGTTATCCTACGAGCAGTACTTC
-,-,TRBV2,TRBJ1-5,CASSTHYSNQPQHF,TGTGCCAGCAGTACACATTATAGCAATCAGCCCCAGCATTTT
-,-,TRBV5-1,TRBJ1-1,CASSRERFAEAFF,TGCGCCAGCAGCCGCGAGAGGTTCGCTGAAGCTTTCTTT
-,TRBD2,TRBV12-3/TRBV12-4,TRBJ2-1,CASSLWDYGRGSYNEQFF,TGTGCCAGCAGTTTATGGGACTACGGAAGGGGCTCCTACAATGAGCAGTTCTTC
-,TRBD2,TRBV7-6,TRBJ2-1,CASSREVALAGANEQFF,TGTGCCAGCAGTCGAGAGGTAGCGCTAGCGGGAGCCAATGAGCAGTTCTTC
few,-,TRBV15,TRBJ2-6,CATSRDQQLSGANVLTF,TGTGCCACCAGCAGAGATCAACAACTCTCTGGGGCCAACGTCCTGACTTTC
few,-,TRBV4-1,TRBJ1-5,CASSQDRQSSKPQHF,TGCGCCAGCAGCCAAGATCGGCAGAGCTCTAAGCCCCAGCATTTT
-,-,TRBV9,TRBJ1-2,CASSVGSWSGYTF,TGTGCCAGCAGCGTAGGTTCATGGAGTGGCTACACCTTC
few,TRBD1,TRBV5-1,TRBJ2-3,CASRLTGTGTDTQYF,TGCGCCAGCAGATTGACAGGGACGGGCACAGATACGCAGTATTTT
few,TRBD1,TRBV29-1,TRBJ2-2,CSVEVGDRGNTGELFF,TGCAGCGTTGAAGTCGGCGACAGGGGGAACACCGGGGAGCTGTTTTTT
-,TRBD1,TRBV5-1,TRBJ2-1,CASSVPGQGRNEQFF,TGCGCCAGCAGCGTACCGGGACAGGGGAGGAATGAGCAGTTCTTC
many,TRBD2,TRBV5-1,TRBJ2-5,CASSPTSGGQETQYF,TGCGCCAGCAGCCCGACTAGCGGGGGTCAAGAGACCCAGTACTTC
many,-,TRBV6-2/TRBV6-3,TRBJ2-2,CASYDSSRHTGELFF,TGTGCCAGCTACGATTCTAGCCGACACACCGGGGAGCTGTTTTTT
few,-,TRBV30,TRBJ2-7,CAWSVPRTPYEQYF,TGTGCCTGGAGTGTACCTAGGACCCCCTACGAGCAGTACTTC
-,TRBD1,TRBV28,TRBJ2-3,CASSETGPDTQYF,TGTGCCAGCAGCGAGACAGGGCCAGATACGCAGTATTTT
-,-,TRBV12-3/TRBV12-4,TRBJ2-7,CASSFRDTYEQYF,TGTGCCAGCAGTTTCCGGGACACCTACGAGCAGTACTTC
many,-,TRBV6-1,TRBJ2-5,CASSGTRGLLGQETQYF,TGTGCCAGCAGTGGGACCCGCGGGTTATTGGGCCAAGAGACCCAGTACTTC
few,-,TRBV9,TRBJ2-1,CASSVGASNEQFF,TGTGCCAGCAGCGTAGGGGCTAGCAATGAGCAGTTCTTC
-,-,TRBV4-1,TRBJ2-5,CASSQTDRNQETQYF,TGCGCCAGCAGCCAAACGGACAGAAACCAAGAGACCCAGTACTTC
few,TRBD1,TRBV5-1,TRBJ2-5,CASGPTTGVETQYF,TGCGCCAGCGGACCCACAACAGGGGTAGAGACCCAGTACTTC
-,-,TRBV20-1,TRBJ2-7,CSADDGDYEQYF,TGCAGTGCCGACGACGGGGACTACGAGCAGTACTTC